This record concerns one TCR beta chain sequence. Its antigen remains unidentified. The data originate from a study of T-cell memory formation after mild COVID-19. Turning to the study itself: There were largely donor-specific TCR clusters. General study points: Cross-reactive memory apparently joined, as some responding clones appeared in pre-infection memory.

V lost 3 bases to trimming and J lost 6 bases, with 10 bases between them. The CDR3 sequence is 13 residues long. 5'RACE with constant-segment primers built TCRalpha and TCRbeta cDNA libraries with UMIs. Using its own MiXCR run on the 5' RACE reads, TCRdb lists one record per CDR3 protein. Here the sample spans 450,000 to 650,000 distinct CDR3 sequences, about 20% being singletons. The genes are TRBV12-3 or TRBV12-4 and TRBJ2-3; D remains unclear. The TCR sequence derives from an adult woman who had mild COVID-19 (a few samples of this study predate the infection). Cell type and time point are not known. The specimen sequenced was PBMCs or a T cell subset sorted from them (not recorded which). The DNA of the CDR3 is TGTGCCAGCAGTTTTCAGTTGGGGGATACGCAGTATTTT. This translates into CASSFQLGDTQYF.